Listed here are 3 T cell receptor beta chains from one sample, sequenced in a study of blood T cell repertoires in COVID-19. Sequencing used immunoSEQ multiplex PCR; TCRdb keeps in-frame clones, though not all of them. The sample lists about 150,000 clones, over 80% occurring once. Sequenced sample: PBMCs or T cells enriched from blood (not recorded which). The receptor set was obtained from a woman between 45 and 60 years old who had been exposed to COVID-19.

The rearrangement links TRBV18 to TRBJ1-2, with a weak D call TRBD1 (5 bases). CDR1 KGHSH and CDR2 LQKENI come from the germline V gene. Trimming pared 2 bases from V and 4 bases from J, leaving 20 bases between. CDR3 length: 17 amino acids. CDR3 bases: TGTGCCAGCTCACCAGAGGCTAGGCTTCTCGGGGGCTATGGCTACACCTTC. This translates into CASSPEARLLGGYGYTF.

The chain uses TRBV10-2 and TRBJ2-3; D might be TRBD1 (6 bases). The CDR3 consists of 15 residues. V lost 6 bases, J lost 0 bases, and 13 bases lay in between. Germline lookup yields CDR1 WSHSY and CDR2 SAAADI. CDR3 sequence (DNA): TGCGCCAGCAGCGGCGACAGGTCTAGCACAGATACGCAGTATTTT. Translating gives CASSGDRSSTDTQYF.

The CDR3 DNA sequence: TGCAGCGCAAGTCCAGGGGTTGGGTACGAGCAGTACTTC. Its translation: CSASPGVGYEQYF. The rearrangement links TRBV29-1 to TRBJ2-7; the D gene is possibly TRBD1 (6 bases). CDR1 SQVTM and CDR2 ANQGSEA come from the germline V gene. Trimming took 7 bases from V and 4 from J, leaving 17 bases between them. The CDR3 sequence is 13 residues long.